This T cell receptor beta chain was sequenced for a study of shared clonotypes between healthy human individuals. Whole-study findings and limits: Measured sharing among donors was expected to vary with sequencing depth. When naive CD4 clonotypes were compared across a few donors, around 5% were shared. Large depth notwithstanding, sorted-subset sequencing proved incomplete by rarefaction.

About this clone: The antigen remains unidentified. The same CDR3 also results from other DNA sequences found in this sample.

Around 32,000 T cell genomes, or around 0.2 ug DNA, went into the sorted-subset replicate PCRs. Libraries were prepared by immunoSEQ multiplex PCR; TCRdb keeps only in-frame clonotypes and omits some of them. The sample lists hundreds of thousands of clones; around two thirds were seen once. This CDR3 is 13 amino acids long. The ends lost 3 bases at V and 7 bases at J; junction bases unmatched: 2. Germline loops: CDR1 KGHSH, CDR2 LQKENI. Sequenced material: memory CD4+ T cells sorted from blood. Subset denoted: CD45RA-negative fraction. The V call is TRBV18, the J call TRBJ1-4, with 7 bases lining up with TRBD1. This clonotype originated in a woman in her thirties in good health. The CDR3 sequence is CASSPGQREKLFF. In nucleotides, the CDR3 is TGTGCCAGCTCACCGGGACAGCGTGAAAAACTGTTTTTT.